These 32 T cell receptor beta chains were all obtained from the same sample, sequenced in a study of vaccination effects on CD4 cells after COVID-19 (dated by TCRdb to the early 2020s). To identify antigen-specific CD4+ T cell clonotypes by their expansion, the ViraFEST assay first stimulated PBMC with viral peptide pools and then applied TCR sequencing. After more than nine days of culture, CD4+ T cells were isolated with the EasySep CD4+ T cell isolation kit. Each participant received two doses of an mRNA SARS-CoV-2 vaccine, either BNT162b2 or mRNA-1273. Their antigens remain unidentified. The library relied on the immunoSEQ multiplex PCR assay. TCRdb obtained this table from immuneACCESS and retained in-frame rearrangements with V and J assigned. These tables miss some clones; where compared with another copy, unresolved V genes account for less than half of the shortfall, and the remainder is unexplained. The sample has tens of thousands of clones on record, around 74% of them singletons. About a sixth of the sample belongs to the ten largest clones.

The sequencing used CD4+ T cells from PBMCs cultured with HCoV-OC43 spike peptides, collected after COVID-19 vaccination. Read against the paper, the sample's cell subset or site label means: HCoV-OC43 spike overlapping peptide pool stimulation. These receptors were collected from a human donor who received a COVID-19 vaccine.

This clone was counted only a few times. CDR3 amino acids: CAISDGSGRHTGELFF. The CDR3 DNA is TGTGCCATCAGTGATGGGAGCGGGAGGCACACCGGGGAGCTGTTTTTT. The chain is built from TRBV10-3 and TRBJ2-2; 9 nucleotides agree with TRBD2. The length of the CDR3 is 16 residues. With 3 bases clipped from V and 3 bases from J, the junction kept 5 bases outside the gene matches. In germline, CDR1 is ENHRY, CDR2 SYGVKD.

J is TRBJ2-5 and V is TRBV10-3, with D perhaps matching TRBD2 (5 bases). V was shortened by 11 bases and J by 5 bases, with 15 bases between the two germline ends. This CDR3 is 12 amino acids long. In germline, CDR1 is ENHRY, CDR2 SYGVKD. In nucleotides, the CDR3 is TGTGCCGCGGCCGCGGGCGCGGAGACCCAGTACTTC. Amino acid sequence: CAAAAGAETQYF.

The chain recombines TRBV11-2 with TRBJ2-3; 11 bases line up with TRBD2. V was clipped by 5 bases and J by 5 bases; unmatched bases: 9. The V gene's germline CDR1 is SGHAT and CDR2 FQNNGV. The length of the CDR3 is 16 residues. The CDR3 here is CASSPTPSGGIDTQYF. The CDR3 DNA reads as TGTGCCAGCAGCCCCACCCCTAGCGGGGGGATAGATACGCAGTATTTT.

This clone was detected a few times. The rearrangement uses TRBV5-6 and TRBJ1-6; possible D gene TRBD1, 5 bases. V lost 3 bases and J 7 bases, leaving 17 bases between the germline ends. The V gene's germline CDR1 is SGHDT and CDR2 YYEEEE. The CDR3 loop spans 16 amino acids. The CDR3 region is CASSSRSGWRNSPLHF. CDR3 bases: TGTGCCAGCAGCTCTAGATCAGGGTGGAGAAATTCACCCCTCCACTTT.

A word on this clone: Other DNA sequences in the same sample also yield this CDR3. The V and J genes are TRBV18 and TRBJ1-2; 7 bases are shared with TRBD1. The CDR3 spans 13 residues. The trim removed 3 bases at V and 3 bases at J, leaving 1 base unmatched. Germline V gene lookup returns CDR1 KGHSH and CDR2 LQKENI. Here the CDR3 reads CASSPDRDYGYTF. The CDR3, as DNA: TGTGCCAGCTCACCCGACAGGGACTATGGCTACACCTTC.

The V call is TRBV30, the J call TRBJ1-2; 7 bases match TRBD1. The CDR3 spans 16 residues. Germline trimming cut 4 bases from V and 8 bases from J; bases unmatched to any gene: 19. Germline V gene data show CDR1 as GTSNPN and CDR2 as SVGIG (reference sequence). The CDR3 DNA is TGTGCCTGGATCGCTCCGCTACGTCAGGGGGTGGGCGGCTACACCTTC. It yields the protein CAWIAPLRQGVGGYTF.

The chain uses TRBV27 and TRBJ1-6; TRBD1 is a possible D gene (6 bases). The CDR3 has 16 amino acids. The germline V gene encodes CDR1 MNHEY and CDR2 SMNVEV (reference sequence). The ends were cut back, 0 bases at V and 8 bases at J, with 14 bases in the middle. The chain's CDR3 is CASSLSRQGLYSPLHF. For the CDR3, the DNA is TGTGCCAGCAGTTTATCTCGTCAGGGGCTTTATTCACCCCTCCACTTT.

This rearrangement joins TRBV6-5 to TRBJ2-7; 8 bases fit TRBD2. The CDR3 is 15 amino acids. The V and J ends lost 0 bases and 3 bases, in that order; junction bases with no gene match: 4. Looked up from germline, CDR1 is MNHEY and CDR2 is SVGAGI. The CDR3 here is CASSYSGGGNYEQYF. The CDR3 DNA reads as TGTGCCAGCAGTTACTCCGGCGGGGGGAACTACGAGCAGTACTTC.

This clone appeared a few times. V and J are TRBV3-1 (or the pseudogene TRBV3-2) and TRBJ2-4; 13 nucleotides match TRBD2. Germline loops: CDR1 LGHDT, CDR2 YNNKEL (reference sequence). V dropped 0 bases and J dropped 15; count of bases not matched to a gene: 8. The CDR3 is made up of 15 amino acids. The CDR3 spells CASSQDAGLAGSPYF. Written as DNA, the CDR3 is TGTGCCAGCAGCCAAGATGCGGGACTAGCGGGGAGTCCGTACTTC.

A single count supports this clone. The chain has TRBV29-1 and TRBJ2-1; TRBD2 might be the D (6 bases). Germline lookup yields CDR1 SQVTM and CDR2 ANQGSEA. Deletions cut 7 bases from V and 2 bases from J, with 15 bases between. CDR3 size: 14 residues. The CDR3 sequence: CSGSRGSTYNEQFF. In DNA, the CDR3 is TGCAGCGGGTCCCGGGGGTCGACCTACAATGAGCAGTTCTTC.

The chain carries TRBV20-1 and TRBJ2-1; the D gene is possibly TRBD2 (6 bases). In germline, CDR1 is DFQATT, CDR2 SNEGSKA (reference sequence). The V end lost 2 bases, the J end lost 15 bases, and 14 bases lay between the germline ends. The CDR3 has 11 residues. DNA of the CDR3: TGCAGTGCTAGATCGGGGGATCATCTGTTCTTC. This sequence encodes CSARSGDHLFF.

The table lists this clone with a count of one. The J gene is TRBJ1-1, the V gene TRBV6-5; tentative D call: TRBD1 (6 bases). V lost 7 bases and J lost 4, with 16 bases in between. Looked up from germline, CDR1 is MNHEY and CDR2 is SVGAGI. There are 14 residues in the CDR3. The CDR3 loop is CASTRQASGTEAFF. Written as DNA, the CDR3 is TGTGCCAGCACTCGACAGGCCTCGGGCACTGAAGCTTTCTTT.

The chain carries TRBV6-2 or TRBV6-3 and TRBJ1-6, with TRBD1 identical over 10 bases. The germline gives CDR1 MNHEY, CDR2 SVGEGT. V was clipped by 5 bases and J by 6 bases; unmatched bases: 7. This CDR3 comprises 16 residues. In DNA form, the CDR3 reads TGTGCCAGCAGTCCCGACAGGGGGCCGAGTAATTCACCCCTCCACTTT. It yields the protein CASSPDRGPSNSPLHF.

The chain combines TRBV11-2 with TRBJ2-5, with D maybe TRBD1 (5 bases). Trimming removed 5 bases at V and 0 bases at J, with 13 bases between. CDR1 SGHAT and CDR2 FQNNGV come from the germline V gene. The CDR3 covers 15 residues. DNA for the CDR3: TGTGCCAGCAGCAATGGGGCTAGTAACCAAGAGACCCAGTACTTC. As protein: CASSNGASNQETQYF.

This chain links TRBV5-6 with TRBJ2-3; D is unresolved. In germline, CDR1 is SGHDT, CDR2 YYEEEE. The V gene lost 0 bases and the J gene lost 0 bases, with 8 bases spanning the gap. This CDR3 has 15 residues. CDR3 amino acids: CASSLGVGSTDTQYF. In nucleotides, the CDR3 is TGTGCCAGCAGCTTGGGGGTCGGGAGCACAGATACGCAGTATTTT.

V gene TRBV10-2 combines with J gene TRBJ2-7, with D hard to call. The CDR3 is 14 residues long. Germline CDR1 is WSHSY and CDR2 is SAAADI. Trimming removed 6 bases at V and 2 bases at J, with 14 bases between. CDR3 sequence reads: CASSDPWVTYEQYF. In nucleotides, the CDR3 is TGCGCCAGCAGCGACCCGTGGGTTACCTACGAGCAGTACTTC.

The gene calls are TRBV15 and TRBJ2-6, with no clear D. From germline, CDR1 is LNHNV and CDR2 YYDKDF (reference sequence). This CDR3 region has 16 residues. Trimming cost V 3 bases and J 4 bases, with 13 bases left between them. CDR3 loop: CATSRVLLVGANVLTF. Written as DNA, the CDR3 is TGTGCCACCAGCAGGGTCCTGTTGGTGGGGGCCAACGTCCTGACTTTC.

The chain is built from TRBV10-2 and TRBJ1-6; D is undetermined. Germline V gene data show CDR1 as WSHSY and CDR2 as SAAADI. Between the trimmed V and J ends, which lost 6 bases and 12 bases, there was a span of 21 bases. This CDR3 has 15 residues. The CDR3 nucleotides are TGCGCCAGCAGCCGGACCGCTGAGGGAATGGGACCCCTCCACTTT. Amino acids: CASSRTAEGMGPLHF.

The chain is built from TRBV5-4 and TRBJ2-1, with D unresolved. The V end lost 0 bases, the J end lost 1 base, and 5 bases lay between the germline ends. Germline assignment: CDR1 SGHNT and CDR2 YYREEE (reference sequence). The CDR3 has 14 residues. CDR3 sequence (DNA): TGTGCCAGCAGCTTGGGCTTTTCCTACAATGAGCAGTTCTTC. Its protein product is CASSLGFSYNEQFF.

This clone came up a few times. CDR3 coding DNA: TGCGCCAGCAGCGTGGGGGATGTGGGGTCACCCCTCCACTTT. Its translation is CASSVGDVGSPLHF. The genes are TRBV5-1 and TRBJ1-6; a weak D match, TRBD1 (5 bases). The CDR3 runs 14 residues. V dropped 4 bases and J dropped 10 bases, with 15 bases sitting between them. Germline V gene sequence: CDR1 SGHRS, CDR2 YFSETQ. The full variable domain, in which reference TRBV5-1 and TRBJ1-6 provide the parts outside the CDR3, is KAGVTQTPRYLIKTRGQQVTLSCSPISGHRSVSWYQQTPGQGLQFLFEYFSETQRNKGNFPGRFSGRQFSNSRSEMNVSTLELGDSALYLCASSVGDVGSPLHFGNGTRLTVT.

The DNA of the CDR3 is TGCGCCAGCAGTAATACTTGGACAGGGTTCAACACCGGGGAGCTGTTTTTT. It translates to CASSNTWTGFNTGELFF. The chain joins TRBV10-2 to TRBJ2-2, with 8 nucleotides matching TRBD1. V lost 5 bases, J lost 2 bases, and 10 bases stayed unmatched. Germline V gene sequence: CDR1 WSHSY, CDR2 SAAADI. The CDR3 is 17 residues long.

V is TRBV5-6 and J is TRBJ1-6; maybe TRBD1 (5 bases). V dropped 1 base and J dropped 5 bases, with 13 bases sitting between them. This CDR3 spans 16 amino acids. The germline CDR1 and CDR2 sequences are SGHDT and YYEEEE. The DNA for the CDR3 is TGTGCCAGCAGCTTGTATAGGGGAACCAATAATTCACCCCTCCACTTT. Amino acid sequence: CASSLYRGTNNSPLHF.

The V call is TRBV9, the J call TRBJ2-1, with 12 bases aligning to TRBD1. The V gene's germline CDR1 is SGDLS and CDR2 YYNGEE. CDR3 size: 15 residues. V lost 4 bases, J lost 8 bases, and 7 bases stayed unmatched. CDR3 nucleotides: TGTGCCAGCAGCCGAATGGGGACAGGGGGCCATGAGCAGTTCTTC. Amino acid sequence: CASSRMGTGGHEQFF.

In DNA form, the CDR3 reads TGTGCCAGCAGCTTTGACGGGTGGGGGACTGAAGCTTTCTTT. Its protein product is CASSFDGWGTEAFF. The chain carries TRBV11-1 and TRBJ1-1; possible D gene TRBD1, 5 bases. Germline loops: CDR1 SGHAT, CDR2 FQDESV (reference sequence). The CDR3 extends over 14 amino acids. The V end lost 3 bases, the J end lost 5 bases, and 13 bases lay between the germline ends.

V usage is TRBV27 and J usage is TRBJ2-1; tentatively, D is TRBD2 (5 bases). This CDR3 is 11 amino acids long. Germline CDR1 is MNHEY and CDR2 is SMNVEV (reference sequence). The V end lost 7 bases, the J end lost 7 bases, and 8 bases lay between the germline ends. CDR3 loop: CASIRGNEQFF. CDR3 DNA: TGTGCCAGCATTAGAGGGAATGAGCAGTTCTTC.

V and J are TRBV10-3 and TRBJ1-1; no firm D call. CDR1 is ENHRY and CDR2 is SYGVKD in the germline V gene. Trimming took off 5 bases at V and 6 bases at J, with 19 bases between the two ends. This CDR3 contains 15 residues. The CDR3, as DNA: TGTGCCATCAGTACCCACGGGGAAGTAAGTCCTGAAGCTTTCTTT. Translating gives CAISTHGEVSPEAFF.

In this sample, this clone turned up a few times. The chain carries TRBV19 and TRBJ1-6, with 7 bases fitting TRBD1. V lost 4 bases and J lost 8; bases outside the gene matches: 5. Per the germline V gene, CDR1 is LNHDA and CDR2 is SQIVND (reference sequence). CDR3 length: 14 amino acids. The CDR3 nucleotides are TGTGCCAGTAGTAGTGGGGACAGATATTCACCCCTCCACTTT. Its translation is CASSSGDRYSPLHF.

The chain recombines TRBV30 with TRBJ2-5; 8 positions agree with TRBD2. Germline trimming cut 5 bases from V and 6 bases from J; bases unmatched to any gene: 5. Germline V gene data show CDR1 as GTSNPN and CDR2 as SVGIG (reference sequence). The CDR3 is made up of 12 amino acids. Here the CDR3 DNA reads TGTGCCTGGTCCGGGGGGGTGCAGACCCAGTACTTC. Its protein product is CAWSGGVQTQYF.

The chain couples TRBV27 to TRBJ2-3; unclear D gene. Germline CDR1 MNHEY, CDR2 SMNVEV (reference sequence). Trimming took off 3 bases at V and 0 bases at J, with 10 bases between the two ends. The CDR3 consists of 15 residues. CDR3 sequence: CASSFGVTSTDTQYF. DNA of the CDR3: TGTGCCAGCAGTTTTGGCGTCACTAGCACAGATACGCAGTATTTT.

The CDR3 region is CASSVVGEGHNEQFF. CDR3 sequence (DNA): TGTGCCAGCAGCGTAGTGGGGGAGGGCCATAATGAGCAGTTCTTC. The chain is built from TRBV9 and TRBJ2-1; 7 bases fit TRBD2. The CDR3 sequence is 15 residues long. V was pared by 0 bases and J by 7 bases, with 7 bases of the junction left unmatched. Germline V gene sequence: CDR1 SGDLS, CDR2 YYNGEE.

The chain combines TRBV12-5 with TRBJ2-1; D is uncertain. V lost 5 bases and J lost 7, with 9 bases in between. This CDR3 spans 12 amino acids. Germline-derived CDR1 and CDR2 are LGHNT and FRNRAP. CDR3 amino acids: CASGHTANEQFF. The CDR3, as DNA: TGTGCTAGTGGTCATACCGCAAATGAGCAGTTCTTC.

Concerning this clone itself: This same CDR3 is encoded by further DNA sequences in the sample. V and J are TRBV12-3 or TRBV12-4 and TRBJ1-2; no clear D gene. V was pared by 0 bases and J by 8 bases, with 10 bases between. CDR3 length equals 13 residues. CDR3 sequence reads: CASSLASGVGYTF. The CDR3 DNA is TGTGCCAGCAGTTTAGCGAGTGGGGTCGGCTACACCTTC.